This T cell receptor (beta chain) was obtained from a study of T cell responses to AZD1222 COVID-19 vaccine. General study findings and limits: Repertoire samples came only from after the peak T cell response. Most donors were white British and more were female, and clonal diversity was possibly underestimated. Increased Spike-specific TCR breadth and depth were observed after two AZD1222 doses.

A word on this clone: Its specificity is unknown.

Germline V gene sequence: CDR1 LGHNA, CDR2 YNFKEQ. V shed 4 bases, J shed 7 bases, and the junction held 13 bases outside the gene matches. CDR3 length: 16 amino acids. This table comes from immunoSEQ multiplex PCR, and its TCRdb copy is limited to in-frame clones, with some not included. The sample comprises some 66,000 clones, 80% to 90% of which are singletons, and 25% to 35% rests with the top ten. Second-dose recipients at about 4 or about 12 weeks were treated as one pooled group. The sequence was collected from an adult who received the AZD1222 COVID-19 vaccine. Source: peripheral blood, taken 28 days after the second AZD1222 dose. The chain uses TRBV4-2 and TRBJ1-2; the match to TRBD1 covers 9 bases. The CDR3: CASSPPQDRGVSGYTF. Here the CDR3 DNA reads TGTGCCAGCAGCCCCCCTCAAGACAGGGGGGTTTCTGGCTACACCTTC.